These T cell receptor beta chains were read from a single sample in a study of blood T cell repertoires in COVID-19. Profiled with immunoSEQ multiplex PCR; TCRdb holds only in-frame clones, not every one. The data show about 440,000 clones, with 70% to 90% seen just once and around 1.8% held by the top ten. The sequenced sample consisted of PBMCs or T cells enriched from blood (not recorded which). The receptors here all came from a woman younger than 30 with acute COVID-19. The CDR3 runs from the conserved cysteine through the conserved F or W. The D gene is left open where the match is weak. Rows may omit the clone size; those that give it use once, few, many or a size class.

TRBV7-7	once	TRBD1	TRBJ1-4	CASRGQVLTNEKLFF	TGTGCCAGCAGAGGACAGGTGCTAACTAATGAAAAACTGTTTTTT
TRBV29-1	NA	TRBD2	TRBJ2-1	CSVGGLAVLSYNEQFF	TGCAGCGTTGGGGGACTAGCGGTACTCTCCTACAATGAGCAGTTCTTC
TRBV5-4	NA	TRBD1	TRBJ1-4	CASSSGTGDEKLFF	TGTGCCAGCAGCTCCGGGACAGGGGACGAAAAACTGTTTTTT
TRBV28	NA	NA	TRBJ1-2	CASSDPERYGYTF	TGTGCCAGCAGTGACCCTGAGCGCTATGGCTACACCTTC
TRBV7-7	NA	NA	TRBJ2-2	CASSLQGSGELFF	TGTGCCAGCAGCTTACAGGGTTCCGGGGAGCTGTTTTTT
TRBV5-1	NA	NA	TRBJ2-3	CASSSLPGDTQYF	TGCGCCAGCAGCTCCTTACCAGGGGATACGCAGTATTTT
TRBV5-1	NA	NA	TRBJ1-4	CASSLVLEGEKLFF	TGCGCCAGCAGCTTGGTATTGGAGGGTGAAAAACTGTTTTTT
TRBV12-5	few	TRBD2	TRBJ2-3	CASGPPEAGSPDTQYF	TGTGCTAGTGGTCCGCCTGAAGCGGGGAGTCCAGATACGCAGTATTTT
TRBV3-1/TRBV3-2	NA	NA	TRBJ2-1	CASSLQKDSSYNEQFF	TGTGCCAGCAGCCTTCAGAAGGACTCTTCCTACAATGAGCAGTTCTTC
TRBV7-9	NA	NA	TRBJ1-4	CASSLAQTGLREKLFF	TGTGCCAGCAGCTTAGCCCAGACAGGCCTTCGGGAAAAACTGTTTTTT
TRBV2	NA	NA	TRBJ1-5	CASSSGNQPQHF	TGTGCCAGCAGCTCGGGGAATCAGCCCCAGCATTTT
TRBV4-1	NA	NA	TRBJ1-6	CASSQDFAGSYNSPLHF	TGCGCCAGCAGCCAAGATTTCGCGGGCTCCTATAATTCACCCCTCCACTTT
TRBV3-1/TRBV3-2	NA	NA	TRBJ1-6	CASSQELRERSPLHF	TGTGCCAGCAGCCAAGAATTGAGGGAGCGCTCACCCCTCCACTTT
TRBV21-1	NA	NA	TRBJ1-5	CASSKRPFRQGENQPQHF	TGTGCCAGCAGCAAAAGGCCGTTCCGACAGGGGGAAAATCAGCCCCAGCATTTT
TRBV7-2	NA	NA	TRBJ1-3	CASSFYARSGNTIYF	TGTGCCAGCAGCTTCTATGCGCGCTCTGGAAACACCATATATTTT
TRBV11-3	NA	TRBD1	TRBJ2-1	CASSSPGQGWNEQFF	TGTGCCAGCAGCTCGCCGGGACAGGGCTGGAATGAGCAGTTCTTC
TRBV5-6	NA	NA	TRBJ2-2	CASSFAGNTGELFF	TGTGCCAGCAGCTTCGCAGGGAACACCGGGGAGCTGTTTTTT
TRBV7-3	once	NA	TRBJ2-6	CASSLGTTGANVLTF	TGTGCCAGCAGCTTAGGGACAACTGGGGCCAACGTCCTGACTTTC
TRBV7-9	NA	TRBD2	TRBJ2-3	CASTPRTSGRTDTQYF	TGTGCCAGCACCCCTCGGACTAGCGGACGCACAGATACGCAGTATTTT
TRBV27	NA	NA	TRBJ1-5	CASSSTAGVNQPQHF	TGTGCCAGCAGTTCGACCGCGGGAGTCAATCAGCCCCAGCATTTT
TRBV7-2	NA	TRBD1	TRBJ1-2	CASSLAGQGMNYGYTF	TGTGCCAGCAGCTTAGCGGGACAGGGGATGAACTATGGCTACACCTTC
TRBV5-5	NA	NA	TRBJ1-2	CASSPPPGSYGYTF	TGTGCCAGCAGCCCCCCCCCGGGGTCCTATGGCTACACCTTC
TRBV29-1	NA	NA	TRBJ1-1	CSVGIQGLGTEAFF	TGCAGCGTTGGTATACAGGGTTTGGGGACTGAAGCTTTCTTT
TRBV10-1	NA	NA	TRBJ1-6	CASSVQDSPLHF	TGCGCCAGCAGTGTCCAGGATTCACCCCTCCACTTT
TRBV7-8	NA	TRBD1	TRBJ1-1	CASSLADRGNTEAFF	TGTGCCAGCAGCTTAGCAGACAGGGGTAACACTGAAGCTTTCTTT
TRBV14	NA	NA	TRBJ2-6	CASSRDRFSGANVLTF	TGTGCCAGCAGCCGAGACAGGTTCTCTGGGGCCAACGTCCTGACTTTC
TRBV14	NA	TRBD1	TRBJ1-5	CASSQGQDNQPQHF	TGTGCCAGCAGCCAGGGACAGGACAATCAGCCCCAGCATTTT
TRBV6-4	NA	TRBD1	TRBJ2-5	CASSEAAGTGRATQYF	TGTGCCAGCAGTGAAGCCGCCGGGACAGGGCGGGCGACCCAGTACTTC
TRBV3-1/TRBV3-2	NA	NA	TRBJ2-5	CASSLGEETQYF	TGTGCCAGCAGCTTAGGGGAAGAGACCCAGTACTTC
TRBV28	NA	TRBD1	TRBJ1-2	CASSLFRGRGGGYTF	TGTGCCAGCAGCTTATTCAGGGGGCGGGGTGGTGGCTACACCTTC
TRBV7-2	NA	NA	TRBJ1-1	CASRFLRTKEAFF	TGTGCCAGCAGGTTCTTGAGGACAAAAGAAGCTTTCTTT
TRBV18	NA	TRBD2	TRBJ2-3	CASSGLAGVLTDTQYF	TGTGCCAGCTCAGGTTTAGCGGGGGTGCTGACAGATACGCAGTATTTT
TRBV4-1	NA	NA	TRBJ1-1	CASSQDVAGRTEAFF	TGCGCCAGCAGCCAAGATGTAGCAGGGCGCACTGAAGCTTTCTTT